The 9 T cell receptor beta chains given below trace back to one sample, sequenced in a study of beta chain features in type 1 diabetes (dated by TCRdb to 2017 to 2018). The method was the immunoSEQ multiplex PCR assay. The entire amount of isolated RNA was reverse transcribed using the High Capacity cDNA Reverse Transcription Kit, so the sequenced TCRB transcripts were expressed ones. Held by TCRdb, this immuneACCESS table contains in-frame sequences only and omits some clones. Under half of the omission traces to an unresolved V gene where checked; the cause of the rest is unknown. Across this sample there are about 900,000 clones, with roughly 17% seen only once. The top ten clones comprise around 0.02% of the sample. Sample: naive CD4+ T cells from blood. What the cell subset or site label conveys for this sample: true naive CD4+ T cells. The receptor set was obtained from a woman aged 18-35 years in good health.

V usage is TRBV9 and J usage is TRBJ2-2; TRBD2 aligns across 12 bases. This CDR3 region has 16 residues. Per the germline V gene, CDR1 is SGDLS and CDR2 is YYNGEE. The V and J ends lost 4 bases and 5 bases, in that order; junction bases with no gene match: 6. The CDR3 DNA reads TGTGCCAGCAGCACACAAGGACTAGCGGGAACCGGGGAGCTGTTTTTT. This sequence encodes CASSTQGLAGTGELFF.

The J gene is TRBJ2-1, the V gene TRBV15; TRBD1 agrees at 9 bases. V was clipped by 3 bases and J by 1 base; unmatched bases: 13. The CDR3 has 19 residues. In germline, CDR1 is LNHNV, CDR2 YYDKDF (reference sequence). CDR3 coding DNA: TGTGCCACCAGCAGGGCCGGGACAGGGTTCTTCGAATCCTACAATGAGCAGTTCTTC. Protein: CATSRAGTGFFESYNEQFF. The full variable domain, its missing parts supplied by reference TRBV15 and TRBJ2-1, is DAMVIQNPRYQVTQFGKPVTLSCSQTLNHNVMYWYQQKSSQAPKLLFHYYDKDFNNEADTPDNFQSRRPNTSFCFLDIRSPGLGDTAMYLCATSRAGTGFFESYNEQFFGPGTRLTVL.

The rearrangement joins TRBV5-4 to TRBJ2-2; 7 bases fit TRBD1. This CDR3 comprises 14 residues. Trimming cost V 5 bases and J 4 bases; bases outside gene matches: 5. Looked up from germline, CDR1 is SGHNT and CDR2 is YYREEE (reference sequence). The CDR3 DNA sequence: TGTGCCAGCAGGGCCGGGACAGCCACCGGGGAGCTGTTTTTT. It yields the protein CASRAGTATGELFF.

The chain links TRBV5-1 to TRBJ2-1, with 8 bases lining up with TRBD1. The CDR3 consists of 17 residues. Per germline, CDR1 SGHRS and CDR2 YFSETQ. V shed 7 bases and J 0 bases; nucleotides not matched to a gene: 12. CDR3 protein: CASSGGPSLISYNEQFF. In nucleotides, the CDR3 is TGCGCCAGCTCAGGGGGCCCCTCATTAATCTCCTACAATGAGCAGTTCTTC.

This clone occurred a few times. The J gene is TRBJ1-1, the V gene TRBV6-1; D is undetermined. Trimming removed 2 bases at V and 7 bases at J, with 17 bases between. Germline CDR1 reads MNHNS; CDR2 reads SASEGT. This CDR3 comprises 15 residues. CDR3: CASSELSSLLGEAFF. DNA of the CDR3: TGTGCCAGCAGTGAACTGTCCTCCCTACTTGGTGAAGCTTTCTTT.

This clone was recorded a few times. The rearrangement links TRBV6-5 to TRBJ1-2, with D maybe TRBD1 (5 bases). Germline V gene lookup returns CDR1 MNHEY and CDR2 SVGAGI. V shed 4 bases and J shed 4 bases, with 16 bases lying between them. There are 15 residues in the CDR3. The CDR3 region has the DNA TGTGCCAGCAGTTCCCGGGCAGGGATCGCCTATGGCTACACCTTC. Encoded protein: CASSSRAGIAYGYTF.

This clone occurred a few times. This chain joins TRBV6-4 and TRBJ1-5; possible D gene TRBD1, 6 bases. The CDR3 loop spans 15 amino acids. Germline V gives CDR1 MRHNA, CDR2 SNTAGT. Trimming took 6 bases from V and 3 from J, leaving 15 bases between them. The CDR3 sequence: CASSAPGHLNQPQHF. The CDR3 nucleotides read TGTGCCAGCAGCGCACCGGGACACCTCAATCAGCCCCAGCATTTT.

This clone was seen a handful of times. V usage is TRBV4-2 and J usage is TRBJ2-1; D not certain. CDR1 is LGHNA, CDR2 YNFKEQ, per germline. Trimming stripped 2 bases from V and 0 bases from J, with 14 bases between. The CDR3 sequence is 17 residues long. The CDR3 DNA follows: TGTGCCAGCAGCCAACAAGAGAGGCAGGCCTCCTACAATGAGCAGTTCTTC. This gives the protein CASSQQERQASYNEQFF.

V usage is TRBV5-1 and J usage is TRBJ2-2; D gene ambiguous. The CDR3 totals 17 residues. V was shortened by 0 bases and J by 4 bases, with 16 bases between the two germline ends. Germline loops: CDR1 SGHRS, CDR2 YFSETQ. The CDR3 spells CASSLGLVTVATGELFF. In DNA, the CDR3 is TGCGCCAGCAGCTTGGGATTAGTCACCGTGGCCACCGGGGAGCTGTTTTTT.